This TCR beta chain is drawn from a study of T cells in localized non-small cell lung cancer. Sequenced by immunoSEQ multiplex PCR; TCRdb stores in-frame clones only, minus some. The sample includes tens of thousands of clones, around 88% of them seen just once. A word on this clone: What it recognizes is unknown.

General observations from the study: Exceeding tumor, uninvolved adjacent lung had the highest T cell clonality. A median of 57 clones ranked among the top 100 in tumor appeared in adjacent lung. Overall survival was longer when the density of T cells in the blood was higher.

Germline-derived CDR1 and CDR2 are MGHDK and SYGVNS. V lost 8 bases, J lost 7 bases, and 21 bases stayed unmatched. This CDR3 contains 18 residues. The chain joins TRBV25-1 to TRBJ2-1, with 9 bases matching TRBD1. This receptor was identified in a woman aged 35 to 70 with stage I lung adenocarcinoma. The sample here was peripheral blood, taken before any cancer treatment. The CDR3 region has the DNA TGTGCCAGCGAAGGACACCAATCACAGGGGGCGCAGCTAAATGAGCAGTTCTTC. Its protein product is CASEGHQSQGAQLNEQFF.